This TCR beta chain originates from a study of T cell changes during pregnancy in multiple sclerosis. Only in-frame clones appear in the TCRdb table, and some are missing; sequencing was by immunoSEQ multiplex PCR. This repertoire shows about 31,000 clones, roughly 87% found once; its top ten account for about 9.6%. V lost 7 bases to trimming and J lost 2 bases, with 17 bases between them. This CDR3 is 15 amino acids long. Germline V gives CDR1 LNHDA, CDR2 SQIVND (reference sequence). The chain employs TRBV19 and TRBJ1-2; no reliable D call. The material sequenced was CD8+ T cells from peripheral blood mononuclear cells, taken in the first trimester of pregnancy. This receptor was taken from a female donor with multiple sclerosis, enrolled in a pregnancy study. The CDR3 DNA reads TGTGCCAGTATATCGGTCCGTGGTCGAAACTATGGCTACACCTTC. Its protein product is CASISVRGRNYGYTF.